The 28 T cell receptor beta chains given below trace back to one sample, sequenced in a study of T cell responses to AZD1222 COVID-19 vaccine. This table comes from immunoSEQ multiplex PCR, and its TCRdb copy is limited to in-frame clones, with some not included. The table lists roughly 150,000 clones, approximately 90% of them singletons, with less than 1.5% in the top ten. Here the sequenced sample was peripheral blood, taken 28 days after the second AZD1222 dose. All receptors derive from an adult who received the AZD1222 COVID-19 vaccine.

The chain combines TRBV19 with TRBJ2-7; the D gene is possibly TRBD1 (5 bases). Germline V gives CDR1 LNHDA, CDR2 SQIVND (reference sequence). V lost 3 bases, J lost 6 bases, and 15 bases lay in between. This CDR3 has 14 residues. The CDR3 loop reads CASSMSRVGGEQYF. The CDR3 DNA reads TGTGCCAGTAGTATGAGCAGGGTCGGCGGCGAGCAGTACTTC.

The chain recombines TRBV4-1 with TRBJ1-4; no clear D. V was cut by 6 bases and J by 2 bases, with 7 bases left in between. Germline values: CDR1 MGHRA, CDR2 YSYEKL. This CDR3 region has 13 residues. The CDR3 is CASRRHTNEKLFF. The CDR3 DNA sequence: TGCGCCAGCAGAAGACACACTAATGAAAAACTGTTTTTT.

The chain links TRBV7-9 to TRBJ1-1, with a weak D call TRBD1 (5 bases). Trimming removed 8 bases at V and 10 bases at J, with 14 bases between. The V gene's germline CDR1 is SEHNR and CDR2 FQNEAQ (reference sequence). The CDR3 spans 11 residues. CDR3 amino acids: CASGTEGAAFF. In nucleotides, the CDR3 is TGTGCCAGCGGTACTGAAGGGGCAGCTTTCTTT.

This chain connects TRBV11-1 to TRBJ2-5; possible D gene TRBD2, 6 bases. From germline, CDR1 is SGHAT and CDR2 FQDESV (reference sequence). Trimming took off 5 bases at V and 7 bases at J, with 14 bases between the two ends. The CDR3 loop spans 13 amino acids. CDR3 sequence (DNA): TGTGCCAGCAGCGATCCGGGAGAAGGGACCCAGTACTTC. This codes for CASSDPGEGTQYF.

The chain recombines TRBV5-8 with TRBJ2-7; 7 bases are a match to TRBD1. This CDR3 spans 14 amino acids. The germline V gene encodes CDR1 SGHTS and CDR2 YDEGEE. The V segment lost 5 bases and the J segment 2 bases; nucleotides outside the gene matches: 7. CDR3 loop: CASRLWTGTYEQYF. Here the CDR3 DNA reads TGTGCCAGCAGGCTGTGGACAGGAACCTACGAGCAGTACTTC.

Of note for this clone: The sample holds other DNA sequences that translate to the same CDR3. This sequence joins TRBV5-1 and TRBJ2-5; D is unresolved. V was pared by 1 base and J by 2 bases, with 0 bases between. The CDR3 is made up of 11 amino acids. The germline V gene encodes CDR1 SGHRS and CDR2 YFSETQ. In nucleotides, the CDR3 is TGCGCCAGCAGCTTGCAAGAGACCCAGTACTTC. The encoded protein is CASSLQETQYF.

The rearrangement joins TRBV4-3 to TRBJ1-2; D not certain. This CDR3 has 15 residues. The germline V gene encodes CDR1 LGHNA and CDR2 YSLEER. V was pared by 2 bases and J by 2 bases, with 12 bases between. In DNA form, the CDR3 reads TGCGCCAGCAGCCAAAACAAGTTGATAAACTATGGCTACACCTTC. Its protein is CASSQNKLINYGYTF.

CDR3 loop: CASSSLGGALGADTQYF. CDR3 DNA sequence: TGTGCCAGCAGCTCCCTAGGGGGGGCATTAGGTGCAGATACGCAGTATTTT. V and J are TRBV7-3 and TRBJ2-3; the D gene is possibly TRBD2 (7 bases). Trimming cost V 4 bases and J 4 bases, with 21 bases left between them. The CDR3 loop spans 17 amino acids. CDR1 and CDR2 (germline): SGHTA, FQGTGA.

This chain joins TRBV6-1 and TRBJ1-2; possibly TRBD1 for D (5 bases). The germline CDR1 and CDR2 sequences are MNHNS and SASEGT. With 3 bases removed from V and 12 bases from J, the gap between germline ends came to 11 bases. CDR3 length: 11 residues. In nucleotides, the CDR3 is TGTGCCAGCAGTGAGTTCAGGGAGGACACCTTC. Its protein product is CASSEFREDTF.

The chain couples TRBV5-5 to TRBJ1-4; TRBD1 is a possible D gene (5 bases). Germline V gives CDR1 SGHKS, CDR2 YYEKEE (reference sequence). V was clipped by 2 bases and J by 1 base, with 12 bases between them. This CDR3 is 16 amino acids long. The CDR3 sequence: CASSFGQGGTNEKLFF. The CDR3 DNA sequence: TGTGCCAGCAGCTTTGGGCAGGGAGGAACTAATGAAAAACTGTTTTTT.

Only a few counts were recorded for this clone. The V gene is TRBV7-9, the J gene TRBJ2-7; TRBD2 might be the D (5 bases). The CDR3 consists of 12 residues. Germline loops: CDR1 SEHNR, CDR2 FQNEAQ (reference sequence). Trimming took 5 bases from V and 6 from J, leaving 11 bases between them. DNA of the CDR3: TGTGCCAGCAGCCCCCTAGCCTCCGAGCAGTACTTC. Its translation: CASSPLASEQYF.

The chain is built from TRBV5-1 and TRBJ1-3; perhaps TRBD1 as D (5 bases). Trimming left V 4 bases short and J 9 bases short, with 26 bases between. The CDR3 extends over 17 amino acids. Germline lookup yields CDR1 SGHRS and CDR2 YFSETQ. The DNA for the CDR3 is TGCGCCAGCAGCCCGACTCCCCGGGGACGGAGAGGGACCACCATATATTTT. It translates to CASSPTPRGRRGTTIYF.

The CDR3 protein is CASRLGGGYNEQFF. The CDR3 DNA follows: TGTGCCTCCCGTCTCGGGGGGGGTTACAATGAGCAGTTCTTC. The chain links TRBV27 to TRBJ2-1; 8 nucleotides line up with TRBD2. Germline V gives CDR1 MNHEY, CDR2 SMNVEV (reference sequence). J was trimmed by 4 bases and V by 11 bases; bases with no gene match: 10. The CDR3 covers 14 residues.

The V and J genes are TRBV15 and TRBJ1-1, with 12 nucleotides matching TRBD1. Germline loops: CDR1 LNHNV, CDR2 YYDKDF (reference sequence). The V and J ends lost 3 bases and 4 bases, in that order; junction bases with no gene match: 9. The CDR3 is made up of 17 amino acids. CDR3 sequence reads: CATSRGQGADIFTEAFF. CDR3 sequence (DNA): TGTGCCACCAGCAGGGGACAGGGGGCCGACATTTTCACTGAAGCTTTCTTT.

The chain couples TRBV6-5 to TRBJ2-1; D possibly corresponds to TRBD2 (5 bases). The CDR3 has 16 residues. The germline V gene encodes CDR1 MNHEY and CDR2 SVGAGI. V lost 0 bases to trimming and J lost 5 bases, with 14 bases between them. The CDR3 spells CASSYSMATTNNEQFF. CDR3 coding DNA: TGTGCCAGCAGTTACTCGATGGCGACTACCAACAATGAGCAGTTCTTC.

This clone came up a few times. The V and J genes are TRBV5-4 and TRBJ1-2, with 7 bases that match TRBD1. The CDR3 consists of 15 residues. V was clipped by 3 bases and J by 6 bases; unmatched bases: 11. CDR1 is SGHNT and CDR2 is YYREEE in the germline V gene (reference sequence). The chain's CDR3 is CASSSTPKDRDGYTF. DNA for the CDR3: TGTGCCAGCAGCTCGACGCCGAAAGACAGGGATGGCTACACCTTC.

Note on this clone: This same CDR3 is encoded by further DNA sequences in the sample. The genes are TRBV9 and TRBJ2-1; D may correspond to TRBD1 or TRBD2 (5 bases each). Trimming pared 0 bases from V and 0 bases from J, leaving 10 bases between. The CDR3 has 16 amino acids. Germline V gene lookup returns CDR1 SGDLS and CDR2 YYNGEE. CDR3 region: CASSVGGAGSYNEQFF. The CDR3 region has the DNA TGTGCCAGCAGCGTAGGTGGGGCGGGCTCCTACAATGAGCAGTTCTTC. The whole variable domain, remainder taken from reference TRBV9 and TRBJ2-1, is DSGVTQTPKHLITATGQRVTLRCSPRSGDLSVYWYQQSLDQGLQFLIQYYNGEERAKGNILERFSAQQFPDLHSELNLSSLELGDSALYFCASSVGGAGSYNEQFFGPGTRLTVL.

The table lists this clone with a few counts. The chain carries TRBV6-2 or TRBV6-3 and TRBJ1-5; TRBD1 matches at 9 bases. Germline V lookup: CDR1 MNHEY, CDR2 SVGEGT. V lost 2 bases, J lost 3 bases, and 8 bases stayed unmatched. The length of the CDR3 is 17 residues. The CDR3 loop is CASSYRGQGIINQPQHF. Here the CDR3 DNA reads TGTGCCAGCAGTTACCGGGGACAGGGCATCATCAATCAGCCCCAGCATTTT.

The chain links TRBV12-3 or TRBV12-4 to TRBJ2-7; D uncertain. With 6 bases removed from V and 4 bases from J, the gap between germline ends came to 13 bases. The CDR3 is 13 residues long. The CDR3 here is CASRTSPSYEQYF. CDR3 DNA: TGTGCCAGCAGAACCTCCCCCTCTTACGAGCAGTACTTC.

The rearrangement joins TRBV2 to TRBJ2-3; a weak D match, TRBD2 (6 bases). Trimming removed 8 bases from V and 8 bases from J, with 32 bases in between. The germline gives CDR1 SNHLY, CDR2 FYNNEI. The CDR3 sequence is 18 residues long. The CDR3 protein is CASRWGVADGRDAFTQYF. For the CDR3, the DNA is TGTGCCAGCCGATGGGGGGTGGCGGACGGACGAGATGCTTTTACGCAGTATTTT.

The rearrangement joins TRBV5-4 to TRBJ2-5; unclear D gene. The V gene lost 0 bases and the J gene lost 1 base, with 7 bases spanning the gap. This CDR3 comprises 14 residues. The germline CDR1 and CDR2 sequences are SGHNT and YYREEE (reference sequence). CDR3 in amino acids: CASSLASVQETQYF. The CDR3 DNA sequence: TGTGCCAGCAGCTTGGCTTCGGTCCAAGAGACCCAGTACTTC.

This clone appeared a few times. V gene TRBV14 combines with J gene TRBJ1-1; weak D call: TRBD1 (5 bases). V lost 5 bases, J lost 1 base, and 11 bases lay in between. CDR1 and CDR2 from the germline V gene are SGHDN and FVKESK. The CDR3 is 14 residues long. CDR3 in amino acids: CASSVRGENTEAFF. The CDR3 region has the DNA TGTGCCAGCAGCGTGAGGGGAGAGAACACTGAAGCTTTCTTT.

This clone was observed once. This sequence joins TRBV5-4 and TRBJ2-5, with 9 bases identical to TRBD1. CDR3 length: 13 amino acids. The germline V gene has CDR1 SGHNT and CDR2 YYREEE (reference sequence). Unmatched junction bases numbered 3, after V lost 4 bases and J lost 5 bases. This CDR3 reads CASSRDRAETQYF. DNA for the CDR3: TGTGCCAGCAGCCGGGACAGGGCGGAGACCCAGTACTTC.

Only one count was recorded for this clone. The chain couples TRBV28 to TRBJ1-2; D is unclear. Germline values: CDR1 MDHEN, CDR2 SYDVKM. This CDR3 region has 12 residues. Trimming took off 1 base at V and 11 bases at J, with 11 bases between the two ends. CDR3 protein: CASSLSPGLYTF. CDR3 bases: TGTGCCAGCAGTTTATCTCCCGGACTATACACCTTC.

In its sample, this clone was seen once. The chain uses TRBV5-4 and TRBJ1-3, with unresolved D. Germline CDR1 reads SGHNT; CDR2 reads YYREEE (reference sequence). The CDR3 loop spans 14 amino acids. Trimming took 4 bases from V and 0 from J, leaving 8 bases between them. The CDR3 reads CASSPESSGNTIYF. CDR3 bases: TGTGCCAGCAGCCCCGAATCCTCTGGAAACACCATATATTTT.

The chain joins TRBV7-9 to TRBJ2-7, with 7 nucleotides matching TRBD1. Per germline, CDR1 SEHNR and CDR2 FQNEAQ (reference sequence). V shed 3 bases and J 0 bases; nucleotides not matched to a gene: 5. The CDR3 has 15 residues. CDR3 sequence (DNA): TGTGCCAGCAGCTTCCGGGACAGCCTCTCCTACGAGCAGTACTTC. It translates to CASSFRDSLSYEQYF.

V and J are TRBV19 and TRBJ1-2, with 7 positions matching TRBD1. The CDR3 is made up of 15 amino acids. V was clipped by 6 bases and J by 1 base; unmatched bases: 8. From germline, CDR1 is LNHDA and CDR2 SQIVND (reference sequence). Here the CDR3 DNA reads TGTGCCAGTAGCCAGGAAACAGGGGTTAACTATGGCTACACCTTC. It encodes CASSQETGVNYGYTF.

This chain connects TRBV28 to TRBJ2-6; D unclear. The CDR3 is 15 amino acids. Trimming shortened V by 2 bases and J by 4 bases, and 9 bases separated the two germline ends. CDR1 and CDR2 (germline): MDHEN, SYDVKM. Here the CDR3 DNA reads TGTGCCAGCAGTTTACTGGCCGCCGGGGCCAACGTCCTGACTTTC. The encoded protein is CASSLLAAGANVLTF. The full variable domain, its missing parts supplied by reference TRBV28 and TRBJ2-6, is DVKVTQSSRYLVKRTGEKVFLECVQDMDHENMFWYRQDPGLGLRLIYFSYDVKMKEKGDIPEGYSVSREKKERFSLILESASTNQTSMYLCASSLLAAGANVLTFGAGSRLTVL.